Reported below is one T cell receptor (beta chain). Participants, 18 to 89 years old, spanned 25 or so US areas. During the 2 weeks before they entered the study, exposed participants had met someone with a PCR-confirmed or clinician-diagnosed COVID-19 case. This record comes from a study of blood T cell repertoires in COVID-19. On the study more broadly: Sites across the United States, Italy and Spain contributed samples from acute and convalescent COVID-19.

Trimming took 4 bases from V and 3 from J, leaving 8 bases between them. CDR3 length: 13 residues. Germline V gives CDR1 KGHDR, CDR2 SFDVKD. TCRdb's table, derived via immunoSEQ multiplex PCR, lists solely in-frame clones and lacks some. Of hundreds of thousands of clones listed, over 80% are singletons. The TCR comes from a man aged 50 to 59 who had been exposed to COVID-19. The genes are TRBV24-1 and TRBJ1-2; D is uncertain. Sequenced material: PBMCs or T cells enriched from blood (not recorded which). Here the CDR3 DNA reads TGTGCCACCAGTGAACAGCAGGACTATGGCTACACCTTC. It translates to CATSEQQDYGYTF.